This is a list of T cell receptor beta chains from one sample in a study of blood T cell repertoires in COVID-19. Produced via immunoSEQ multiplex PCR; TCRdb's table is partial and in-frame only. The data show roughly 280,000 clones, approximately 90% seen once. The sequencing sample was made of PBMCs or T cells enriched from blood (not recorded which). Every receptor here comes from a man aged 35-49 years who had been exposed to COVID-19. Each CDR3 is given with its conserved first and last residue. Clone size is shown for a subset of rows, as once, few, many or a class of expanded clone.

>NA|TRBV6-5|TRBJ2-3
CASSYLGGSDTQYF
>NA|TRBV6-2/TRBV6-3|TRBJ2-5
CASSRGLAGVFETQYF
>NA|TRBV2|TRBJ1-2
CASSGQGNYGYTF
>NA|TRBV18|TRBJ1-3
CASSPYYYGQGAINTIYF
>NA|TRBV10-3|TRBJ1-2
CAIRTEANYGYTF
>NA|TRBV28|TRBJ2-5
CASGTGTLQETQYF
>NA|TRBV11-3|TRBJ2-1
CASSSTAGTSDEQFF
>NA|TRBV9|TRBJ1-3
CASSVKLQGPGNTIYF
>once|TRBV30|TRBJ2-3
CAWNNRDFPLARYF
>NA|TRBV7-6|TRBJ1-2
CASSAPPDGYTF
>NA|TRBV5-4|TRBJ2-5
CASSLGAGQGLETQYF
>NA|TRBV27|TRBJ1-1
CASSLKGPWNTEAFF
>NA|TRBV19|TRBJ1-5
CASSIRGTAVRRNQPQHF
>NA|TRBV4-3|TRBJ2-1
CASSRKTSATYNEQFF
>NA|TRBV21-1|TRBJ1-1
CASSTHFRDSRKAFF
>NA|TRBV9|TRBJ2-7
CASSVAPGAGYEQYF
>NA|TRBV13|TRBJ1-1
CASSLAQGSNTEAFF
>NA|TRBV9|TRBJ2-1
CASSVDPAGYYNEQFF
>NA|TRBV19|TRBJ2-7
CASSSGGVGEQYF
>once|TRBV9|TRBJ2-7
CASSVGLGQTSYEQYF